The entry below describes one TCR beta chain. Its target is not known. The data were taken from a study of CD8 T cells in Susac syndrome. General study findings and limits: Expansion of clones was not seen in the CD4+ T cell repertoires of Susac syndrome. TCR sequencing and HLA analysis covered a relatively small number of individuals.

It was with random hexamers that about 0.45 to 1 ug RNA was reverse transcribed. The amplification used immunoSEQ multiplex PCR on TCR beta CDR3; it spanned 54 Vbeta and 13 Jbeta. In TCRdb, the immunoSEQ multiplex PCR reads were re-called with MiXCR into one record per CDR3 protein. The table lists about 150,000 distinct CDR3 sequences, 85% to 95% of them singletons. The CDR3 covers 15 residues. The germline V gene encodes CDR1 MNHEY and CDR2 SVGAGI. V was shortened by 6 bases and J by 0 bases, with 12 bases between the two germline ends. This chain joins TRBV6-5 and TRBJ2-4; D is tentatively TRBD1 or TRBD2 (6 bases each). Specimen: CD4+ T cells from PBMCs. This sequence was found in a human donor with Susac syndrome. This chain's CDR3 is CASRGGSLAKNIQYF. The CDR3 nucleotides are TGTGCCAGCAGAGGGGGGTCTCTAGCCAAAAACATTCAGTACTTC.